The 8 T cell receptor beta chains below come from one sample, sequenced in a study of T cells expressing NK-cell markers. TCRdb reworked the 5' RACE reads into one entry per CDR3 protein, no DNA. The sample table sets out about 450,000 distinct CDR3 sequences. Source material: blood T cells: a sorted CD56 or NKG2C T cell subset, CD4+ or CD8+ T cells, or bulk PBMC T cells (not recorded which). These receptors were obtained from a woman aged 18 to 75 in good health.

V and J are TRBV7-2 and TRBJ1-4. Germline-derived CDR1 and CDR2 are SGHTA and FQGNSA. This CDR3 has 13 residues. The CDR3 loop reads CASSLMKAEKLFF.

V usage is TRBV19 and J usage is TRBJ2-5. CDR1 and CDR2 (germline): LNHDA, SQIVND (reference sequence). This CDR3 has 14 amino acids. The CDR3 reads CASSTTGSQETQYF. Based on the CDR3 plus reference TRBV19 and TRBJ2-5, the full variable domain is DGGITQSPKYLFRKEGQNVTLSCEQNLNHDAMYWYRQDPGQGLRLIYYSQIVNDFQKGDIAEGYSVSREKKESFPLTVTSAQKNPTAFYLCASSTTGSQETQYFGPGTRLLVL.

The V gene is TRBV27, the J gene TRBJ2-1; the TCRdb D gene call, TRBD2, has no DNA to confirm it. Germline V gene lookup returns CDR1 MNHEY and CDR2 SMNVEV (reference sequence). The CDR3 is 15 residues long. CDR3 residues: CASTLSGSVVDEQFF.

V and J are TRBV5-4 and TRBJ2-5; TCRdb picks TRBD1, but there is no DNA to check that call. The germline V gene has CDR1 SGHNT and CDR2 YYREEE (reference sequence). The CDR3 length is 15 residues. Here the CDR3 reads CASSLTGGAHETQYF.

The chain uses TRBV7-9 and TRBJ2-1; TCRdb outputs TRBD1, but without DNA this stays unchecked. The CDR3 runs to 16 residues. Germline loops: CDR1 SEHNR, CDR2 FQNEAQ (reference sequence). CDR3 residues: CASSPMGTPSYNEQFF.

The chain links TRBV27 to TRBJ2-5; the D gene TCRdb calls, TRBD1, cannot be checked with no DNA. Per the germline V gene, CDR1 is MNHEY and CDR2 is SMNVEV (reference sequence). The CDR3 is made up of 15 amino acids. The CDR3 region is CASDPPGGSLKTQYF.

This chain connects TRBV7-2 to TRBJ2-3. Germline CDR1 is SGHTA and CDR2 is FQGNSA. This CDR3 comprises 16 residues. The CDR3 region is CASSVKRLGFTDTQYF.

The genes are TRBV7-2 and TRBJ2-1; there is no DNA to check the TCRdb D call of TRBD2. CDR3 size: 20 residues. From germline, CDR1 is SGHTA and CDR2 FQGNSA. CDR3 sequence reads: CASSLLGTAGTRIAYNEQFF.